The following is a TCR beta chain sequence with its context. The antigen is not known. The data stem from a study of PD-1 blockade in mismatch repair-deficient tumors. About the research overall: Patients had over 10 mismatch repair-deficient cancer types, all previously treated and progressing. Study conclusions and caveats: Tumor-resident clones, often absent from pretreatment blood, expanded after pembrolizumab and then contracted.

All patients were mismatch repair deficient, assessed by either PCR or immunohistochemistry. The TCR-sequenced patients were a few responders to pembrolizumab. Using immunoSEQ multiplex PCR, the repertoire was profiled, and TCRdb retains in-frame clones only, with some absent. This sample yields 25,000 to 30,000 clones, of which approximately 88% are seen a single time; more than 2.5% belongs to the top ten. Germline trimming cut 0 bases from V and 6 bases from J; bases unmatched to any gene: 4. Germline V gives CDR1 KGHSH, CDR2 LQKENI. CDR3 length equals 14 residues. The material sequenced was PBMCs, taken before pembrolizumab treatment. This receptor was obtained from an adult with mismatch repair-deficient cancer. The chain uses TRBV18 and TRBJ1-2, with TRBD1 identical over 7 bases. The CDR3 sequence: CASSPPTGSHGYTF. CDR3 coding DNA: TGTGCCAGCTCACCACCGACAGGGAGCCATGGCTACACCTTC.